This note documents a single T cell receptor beta chain sequence. The sample belongs to a study of control samples from healthy donors and cancer patients. The protocol was immunoSEQ multiplex PCR, while the TCRdb copy is restricted to in-frame clones and leaves out a portion. Among over 40,000 clones, around nine tenths were seen once, and the ten largest hold about 39%. The V gene lost 1 base and the J gene lost 7 bases, with 11 bases spanning the gap. CDR1 is SGHDT and CDR2 is YYEEEE in the germline V gene. The CDR3 consists of 13 residues. The V and J genes are TRBV5-6 and TRBJ1-2; maybe TRBD1 (6 bases). Material for sequencing was PBMCs. This TCR was sampled from a man over 45 with head and neck cancer. The CDR3, as DNA: TGTGCCAGCAGCTTGTTAGGGGGTGGTGGCTACACCTTC. As protein: CASSLLGGGGYTF. Drawing the rest from reference TRBV5-6 and TRBJ1-2, the complete variable domain is DAGVTQSPTHLIKTRGQQVTLRCSPKSGHDTVSWYQQALGQGPQFIFQYYEEEERQRGNFPDRFSGHQFPNYSSELNVNALLLGDSALYLCASSLLGGGGYTFGSGTRLTVV.